This T cell receptor (beta chain) was observed in a study of Ad26.COV2.S vaccination and SARS-CoV-2 variants. The repertoire was sequenced with immunoSEQ multiplex PCR; TCRdb's copy has only in-frame clones and lacks some. The sample shows approximately 340,000 clones, about 88% of them seen only once. Overall study findings and caveats: Individuals receiving vaccine had higher spike-specific TCR breadth than placebo recipients did.

Comments on this clone: The antigen remains undetermined.

Treatment given: some 19 received Ad26.COV2.S at low or high dose, single or two shots; several received placebo; per-sample allocation not given. Sampling took place 63 days after the first vaccine or placebo injection. The clonotype was recovered from a person aged 18-65 years who received the Ad26.COV2.S COVID-19 vaccine or a placebo. Sequenced here: peripheral blood, sampled in a trial of Ad26.COV2.S vaccine versus placebo.

Written as DNA, the CDR3 is TGTGCCAGTAGTCGGACAGGGGAAGAGACCCAGTACTTC. Translating gives CASSRTGEETQYF. V gene TRBV19 combines with J gene TRBJ2-5; TRBD1 aligns across 9 bases. The CDR3 loop spans 13 amino acids. The junction had 1 base not matched to a gene; V was cut back by 5 bases and J by 3 bases. Germline V lookup: CDR1 LNHDA, CDR2 SQIVND (reference sequence).